The 23 T cell receptor beta chains below all came from one sample that was sequenced in a study of T cell changes during pregnancy in multiple sclerosis. The repertoire was sequenced with immunoSEQ multiplex PCR; TCRdb's copy has only in-frame clones and lacks some. The repertoire consists of about 38,000 clones, with 80% to 95% occurring once and the leading ten covering approximately 5%. The specimen was CD8+ T cells from peripheral blood mononuclear cells, collected in the third trimester of pregnancy. The receptors originated from a female donor with multiple sclerosis, enrolled in a pregnancy study.

The gene calls are TRBV19 and TRBJ2-1; the match to TRBD1 covers 8 bases. The germline V gene has CDR1 LNHDA and CDR2 SQIVND (reference sequence). Losses at the gene ends were 6 bases for V and 0 bases for J; bases not matched to a gene: 4. The CDR3 is 15 residues long. Here the CDR3 DNA reads TGTGCCAGTAGCCTCGGACAGGGCTCCTACAATGAGCAGTTCTTC. Amino acid sequence: CASSLGQGSYNEQFF.

V and J are TRBV7-6 and TRBJ2-1; the D is unclear. Germline CDR1 SGHVS, CDR2 FNYEAQ. V lost 2 bases and J lost 4, with 6 bases in between. The CDR3 loop spans 13 amino acids. The DNA for the CDR3 is TGTGCCAGCAGCTTAAACCGGTACAATGAGCAGTTCTTC. This gives the protein CASSLNRYNEQFF.

The rearrangement joins TRBV11-2 to TRBJ2-2; D not resolved. Trimming took 1 base from V and 6 from J, leaving 9 bases between them. This CDR3 has 14 residues. Germline CDR1 SGHAT, CDR2 FQNNGV. This CDR3 is CASSLGETPGELFF. In DNA form, the CDR3 reads TGTGCCAGCAGCTTAGGAGAGACTCCCGGGGAGCTGTTTTTT.

This chain connects TRBV27 to TRBJ2-7, with D perhaps matching TRBD2 (7 bases). With 4 bases removed from V and 3 bases from J, the gap between germline ends came to 13 bases. Germline V gene lookup returns CDR1 MNHEY and CDR2 SMNVEV (reference sequence). The CDR3 runs to 14 residues. The CDR3 here is CASSSRGGGYEQYF. The DNA for the CDR3 is TGTGCCAGCAGTTCCCGGGGAGGGGGCTACGAGCAGTACTTC.

V and J are TRBV29-1 and TRBJ2-3, with TRBD2 matching 10 bases. The CDR3 consists of 18 residues. The germline V gene has CDR1 SQVTM and CDR2 ANQGSEA. J gave up 3 bases and V 1 base, and 13 bases lay outside the gene matches. The DNA of the CDR3 is TGCAGCGTTGAAGGTGGCAGCGGGAGGGCCGCGTGGACAGATACGCAGTATTTT. Protein sequence: CSVEGGSGRAAWTDTQYF.

V usage is TRBV4-2 and J usage is TRBJ2-1, with 7 nucleotides matching TRBD2. Trimming at V came to 4 bases and at J to 13 bases, leaving 4 bases not matched to a gene. The germline V gene encodes CDR1 LGHNA and CDR2 YNFKEQ. There are 11 residues in the CDR3. The CDR3 DNA is TGTGCCAGCAGCCCCGGGACTATTCAGTTCTTC. This translates into CASSPGTIQFF.

This chain links TRBV18 with TRBJ1-5; TRBD1 aligns across 7 bases. The CDR3 spans 16 residues. Germline CDR1 is KGHSH and CDR2 is LQKENI. Unmatched junction bases numbered 9, after V lost 3 bases and J lost 4 bases. CDR3 loop: CASSPQGGGPNQPQHF. In DNA, the CDR3 is TGTGCCAGCTCACCCCAGGGGGGTGGGCCGAATCAGCCCCAGCATTTT.

This rearrangement joins TRBV6-6 to TRBJ1-4, with a possible D match to TRBD1 (6 bases). Deletions cut 6 bases from V and 8 bases from J, with 22 bases between. This CDR3 has 16 residues. Germline CDR1 MNHNY, CDR2 SVGAGI (reference sequence). CDR3 sequence reads: CASSLVPAGGREKLFF. The CDR3 DNA follows: TGTGCCAGCAGCCTAGTCCCCGCGGGGGGCCGGGAAAAACTGTTTTTT.

The chain combines TRBV2 with TRBJ2-7, with 10 bases fitting TRBD2. Germline CDR1 SNHLY, CDR2 FYNNEI. The CDR3 covers 15 residues. V was pared by 1 base and J by 2 bases, with 2 bases of the junction left unmatched. CDR3: CASSEVAGGPYEQYF. In nucleotides, the CDR3 is TGTGCCAGCAGTGAAGTAGCGGGAGGCCCCTACGAGCAGTACTTC.

The genes are TRBV21-1 and TRBJ2-5; TRBD1 is the table's D call, not checked against the DNA. TRBV21-1 has pseudogene status. The CDR3 has 13 residues. DNA for the CDR3: TGTGCCAGCAGCAAACAGGGCTTGGAGACCCAGTACTTC. Encoded protein: CASSKQGLETQYF.

This chain connects TRBV5-1 to TRBJ2-7; 10 bases line up with TRBD1. The CDR3 is made up of 15 amino acids. V dropped 1 base and J dropped 5; count of bases not matched to a gene: 6. CDR1 SGHRS and CDR2 YFSETQ come from the germline V gene. This CDR3 reads CASSLTGTGVHEQYF. In nucleotides, the CDR3 is TGCGCCAGCAGCTTGACCGGGACAGGGGTCCACGAGCAGTACTTC.

This clone was seen a few times. The V and J genes are TRBV7-9 and TRBJ2-1; possibly TRBD2 for D (6 bases). The germline CDR1 and CDR2 sequences are SEHNR and FQNEAQ (reference sequence). Trimming stripped 2 bases from V and 8 bases from J, with 10 bases between. The CDR3 has 13 residues. CDR3 DNA: TGTGCCAGCAGCTTACAAGGGGACTATGAGCAGTTCTTC. Encoded protein: CASSLQGDYEQFF. The whole variable domain, remainder taken from reference TRBV7-9 and TRBJ2-1, is DTGVSQNPRHKITKRGQNVTFRCDPISEHNRLYWYRQTLGQGPEFLTYFQNEAQLEKSRLLSDRFSAERPKGSFSTLEIQRTEQGDSAMYLCASSLQGDYEQFFGPGTRLTVL.

This clone came up a few times. This chain joins TRBV7-9 and TRBJ1-1; no firm D call. V was pared by 5 bases and J by 1 base, with 8 bases between. Looked up from germline, CDR1 is SEHNR and CDR2 is FQNEAQ (reference sequence). The CDR3 contains 13 residues. The CDR3 nucleotides are TGTGCCAGCAGCCCTAGAGAGAACACTGAAGCTTTCTTT. Its protein product is CASSPRENTEAFF. The full variable domain, with the rest looked up from reference TRBV7-9 and TRBJ1-1, is DTGVSQNPRHKITKRGQNVTFRCDPISEHNRLYWYRQTLGQGPEFLTYFQNEAQLEKSRLLSDRFSAERPKGSFSTLEIQRTEQGDSAMYLCASSPRENTEAFFGQGTRLTVV.

This chain links TRBV4-3 with TRBJ2-1; 8 nucleotides line up with TRBD2. After removal of 3 bases from V and 14 bases from J, the junction contained 12 bases not matched to a gene. This CDR3 spans 14 amino acids. Germline CDR1 and CDR2: LGHNA and YSLEER. The DNA for the CDR3 is TGCGCCAGCAGCCATAGGCGGGGGGAGATTCTTGAGTTCTTC. Protein sequence: CASSHRRGEILEFF.

The CDR3 here is CASSPSGDTQYF. CDR3 coding DNA: TGCGCCAGCAGCCCCTCGGGAGATACGCAGTATTTT. V usage is TRBV4-1 and J usage is TRBJ2-3, with D uncertain. The CDR3 sequence is 12 residues long. Trimming left V 4 bases short and J 5 bases short, with 7 bases between. In germline, CDR1 is MGHRA, CDR2 YSYEKL.

The chain couples TRBV5-1 to TRBJ1-1; the match to TRBD1 covers 10 bases. CDR1 and CDR2 from the germline V gene are SGHRS and YFSETQ. The J segment lost 8 bases and the V segment lost 4 bases, leaving 11 bases of the junction unmatched. The CDR3 runs to 15 residues. CDR3 residues: CASSLDRDRGPEAFF. Here the CDR3 DNA reads TGCGCCAGCAGCCTAGACCGGGACAGGGGCCCAGAAGCTTTCTTT.

The rearrangement links TRBV11-2 to TRBJ2-3; 14 bases map to TRBD2. This CDR3 is built from 16 residues. Germline CDR1 reads SGHAT; CDR2 reads FQNNGV. Trimming took 5 bases from V and 5 from J; bases not matched to a gene: 6. The CDR3 here is CASSEGLAGVRDTQYF. The CDR3 nucleotides read TGTGCCAGCAGCGAGGGACTAGCGGGAGTAAGAGATACGCAGTATTTT.

This clone was counted at least ten times. V is TRBV6-4 and J is TRBJ2-1, with D maybe TRBD1 (6 bases). The CDR3 is 15 residues long. The germline gives CDR1 MRHNA, CDR2 SNTAGT. V dropped 3 bases and J dropped 8 bases, with 17 bases sitting between them. CDR3 loop: CASSELVTGIDEQFF. The DNA for the CDR3 is TGTGCCAGCAGTGAACTCGTTACAGGGATCGATGAGCAGTTCTTC.

The V gene is TRBV11-3, the J gene TRBJ2-5; tentatively, D is TRBD1 (5 bases). Germline-derived CDR1 and CDR2 are SGHNT and YENEEA. The CDR3 is 15 amino acids. Trimming left V 6 bases short and J 5 bases short, with 19 bases between. The CDR3 protein is CASSPRRRGRETQYF. The CDR3 DNA reads TGTGCCAGCAGTCCCCGACGAAGGGGTCGGGAGACCCAGTACTTC.

The J gene is TRBJ2-5, the V gene TRBV5-1; TRBD2 aligns across 9 bases. Germline CDR1 SGHRS, CDR2 YFSETQ. The CDR3 contains 15 residues. J lost 5 bases, V lost 7 bases, and 12 bases had no gene match. CDR3 sequence: CASRDAGGVGETQYF. The CDR3 bases are TGCGCCAGCCGGGACGCGGGAGGGGTCGGGGAGACCCAGTACTTC.

This clone was counted once. The rearrangement joins TRBV5-1 to TRBJ2-1, with TRBD2 as a possible D gene (6 bases). The CDR3 is made up of 13 amino acids. CDR1 is SGHRS, CDR2 YFSETQ, per germline. V lost 0 bases to trimming and J lost 9 bases, with 10 bases between them. The CDR3 DNA reads TGCGCCAGCAGCTTGGGAGGGACTCGTGAGCAGTTCTTC. This translates into CASSLGGTREQFF.

V gene TRBV27 combines with J gene TRBJ1-1, with 7 positions matching TRBD1. Trimming cost V 7 bases and J 0 bases; bases outside gene matches: 8. This CDR3 has 15 amino acids. CDR1 is MNHEY, CDR2 SMNVEV, per germline (reference sequence). The CDR3 coding sequence is TGTGCCAGCACCACGGGACAGATCATGAACACTGAAGCTTTCTTT. Translation gives CASTTGQIMNTEAFF.

V usage is TRBV19 and J usage is TRBJ2-1; 10 bases map to TRBD2. Unmatched junction bases numbered 11, after V lost 4 bases and J lost 5 bases. From germline, CDR1 is LNHDA and CDR2 SQIVND (reference sequence). The CDR3 contains 17 residues. CDR3 residues: CASSSTSGTGFHNEQFF. The CDR3 bases are TGTGCCAGTAGTAGTACTAGCGGGACCGGATTTCACAATGAGCAGTTCTTC.